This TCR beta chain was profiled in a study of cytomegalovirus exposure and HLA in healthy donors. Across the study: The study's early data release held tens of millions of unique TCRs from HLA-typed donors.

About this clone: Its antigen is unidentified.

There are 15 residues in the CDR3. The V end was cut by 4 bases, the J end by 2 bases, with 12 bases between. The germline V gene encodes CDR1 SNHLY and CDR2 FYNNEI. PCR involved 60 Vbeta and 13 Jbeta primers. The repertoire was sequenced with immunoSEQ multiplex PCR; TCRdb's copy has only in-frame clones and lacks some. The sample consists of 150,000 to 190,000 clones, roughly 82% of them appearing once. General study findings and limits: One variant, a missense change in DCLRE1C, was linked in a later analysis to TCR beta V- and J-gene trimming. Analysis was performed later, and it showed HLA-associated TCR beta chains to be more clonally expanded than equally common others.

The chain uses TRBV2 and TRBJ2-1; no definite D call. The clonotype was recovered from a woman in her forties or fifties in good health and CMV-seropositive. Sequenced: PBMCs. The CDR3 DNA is TGTGCCAGCAGTGCAGTAGTTACAGCCTACAATGAGCAGTTCTTC. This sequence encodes CASSAVVTAYNEQFF.